A selection of T cell receptor beta chains follows, all from one sample in a study of blood T cell repertoires in COVID-19. Data came from immunoSEQ multiplex PCR; TCRdb stores just in-frame clones and leaves some out. The profile shows around 130,000 clones, 82% of them singletons. The sequencing sample was made of peripheral blood. The receptors derive from an older woman with acute or convalescent COVID-19. CDR3s leave out the opening cysteine and the closing phenylalanine or tryptophan.

v_gene: TRBV10-3
j_gene: TRBJ1-5
CDR3aa: AISGGTGGNQPQH

v_gene: TRBV14
j_gene: TRBJ1-6
CDR3aa: ASSGEGQGRSPLH

v_gene: TRBV18
j_gene: TRBJ2-5
CDR3aa: ASSPAGRARQETQY

v_gene: TRBV2
j_gene: TRBJ2-3
CDR3aa: ASSAGLAGFTDTQY

v_gene: TRBV7-9
j_gene: TRBJ1-2
CDR3aa: ASSLSFKGQGNGYT

v_gene: TRBV2
j_gene: TRBJ2-1
CDR3aa: ASSRDNEQF

v_gene: TRBV7-2
j_gene: TRBJ1-2
CDR3aa: ASSFQGYGYT

v_gene: TRBV11-2
j_gene: TRBJ2-6
CDR3aa: ASSGRSGANVLT

v_gene: TRBV11-2
j_gene: TRBJ1-2
CDR3aa: ASSPGQINGYT

v_gene: TRBV6-6
j_gene: TRBJ2-5
CDR3aa: ASSYRRGTPQETQY

v_gene: TRBV5-6
j_gene: TRBJ1-2
CDR3aa: ASSLGQSYGYT

v_gene: TRBV5-4
j_gene: TRBJ2-3
CDR3aa: ASAGGRGTDTQY

v_gene: TRBV4-3
j_gene: TRBJ2-3
CDR3aa: ASSQPGTDTQY

v_gene: TRBV27
j_gene: TRBJ1-1
CDR3aa: ASSLLGRGYTEAF

v_gene: TRBV5-5
j_gene: TRBJ1-1
CDR3aa: ASSQANRWNTEAF

v_gene: TRBV11-2
j_gene: TRBJ1-2
CDR3aa: ASSLGQGAANYGYT

v_gene: TRBV9
j_gene: TRBJ1-1
CDR3aa: ASSVGLGATEAF

v_gene: TRBV10-3
j_gene: TRBJ1-4
CDR3aa: AISGTGEEKLF